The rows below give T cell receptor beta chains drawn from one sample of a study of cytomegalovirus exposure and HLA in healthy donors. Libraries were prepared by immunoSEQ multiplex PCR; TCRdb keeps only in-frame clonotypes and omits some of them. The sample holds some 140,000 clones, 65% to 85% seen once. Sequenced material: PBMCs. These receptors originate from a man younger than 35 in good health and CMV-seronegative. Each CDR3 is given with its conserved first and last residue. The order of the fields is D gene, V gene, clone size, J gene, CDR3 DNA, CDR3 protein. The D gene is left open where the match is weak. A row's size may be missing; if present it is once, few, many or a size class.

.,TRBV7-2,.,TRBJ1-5,TGTGCCAGCAGACTTGACAGCTTAAATCAGCCCCAGCATTTT,CASRLDSLNQPQHF
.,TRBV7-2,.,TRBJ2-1,TGTGCCAGCAGCTTCTGCTCCCTCTGGAGCTCCTACAATGAGCAGTTCTTC,CASSFCSLWSSYNEQFF
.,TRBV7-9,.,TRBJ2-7,TGTGCCAGCAGCTTACCGGGGAAAAACTACGAGCAGTACTTC,CASSLPGKNYEQYF
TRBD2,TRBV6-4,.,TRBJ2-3,TGTGCCAGCAGTGACTCGACTAGCGGGGGGGCAGATACGCAGTATTTT,CASSDSTSGGADTQYF
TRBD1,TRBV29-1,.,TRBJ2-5,TGCAGCGTCCGGGGACAGGGGGTTGAGACCCAGTACTTC,CSVRGQGVETQYF
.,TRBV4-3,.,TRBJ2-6,TGCGCCAGCACGGAGGGGCACGAACACTCTGGGGCCAACGTCCTGACTTTC,CASTEGHEHSGANVLTF
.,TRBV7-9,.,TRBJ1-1,TGTTCCAGCAGCCCTCTCACGGGTTTGCGTTCTGAAGCTTTCTTT,CSSSPLTGLRSEAFF
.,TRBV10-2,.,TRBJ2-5,TGCGCCAGCAGCGTAATCGCGGAGACCCAGTACTTC,CASSVIAETQYF
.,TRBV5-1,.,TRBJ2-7,TGCGCCAGCAGCTTAGGCACCCATCCGGGCGAGCAGTACTTC,CASSLGTHPGEQYF
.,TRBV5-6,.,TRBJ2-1,TGTGCCAGCAGCGTCGACACTTCTCCCTACAATGAGCAGTTCTTC,CASSVDTSPYNEQFF
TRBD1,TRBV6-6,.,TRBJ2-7,TGTGCCAGCAGTTACCCAGGGGGTTACGAGCAGTACTTC,CASSYPGGYEQYF
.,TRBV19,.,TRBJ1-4,TGTGCCAGTAGTATAGCGGCTTGGAGGACCCCTGCAACTAATGAAAAACTGTTTTTT,CASSIAAWRTPATNEKLFF
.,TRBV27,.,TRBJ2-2,TGTGCCAGCAGTTTATCGGCTAGTGCCCCCGGGGAGCTGTTTTTT,CASSLSASAPGELFF
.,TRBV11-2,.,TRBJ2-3,TGTGCCAGCAGCTTATCAGGGCTTGTCACAGATACGCAGTATTTT,CASSLSGLVTDTQYF
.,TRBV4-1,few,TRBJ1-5,TGCGCCAGCAGCCAAAAGGCCGGACAGAGCAATCAGCCCCAGCATTTT,CASSQKAGQSNQPQHF
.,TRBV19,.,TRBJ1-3,TGTGCCAGTAGTATAGGCCAGGCCACTGGAAACACCATATATTTT,CASSIGQATGNTIYF
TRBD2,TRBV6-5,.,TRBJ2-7,TGTGCCAGCTCGGGGGGATTTGGCTACGAGCAGTACTTC,CASSGGFGYEQYF
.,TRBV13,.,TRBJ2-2,TGTGCCAGCACCGTCACCGGGGAGCTGTTTTTT,CASTVTGELFF
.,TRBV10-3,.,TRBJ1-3,TGTGCCATCAGTGAGTCGGGGCAGGGGAGCTCTGGAAACACCATATATTTT,CAISESGQGSSGNTIYF
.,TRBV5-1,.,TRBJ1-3,TGCGCCAGCGCCCCCGCGGAATCTGGAAACACCATATATTTT,CASAPAESGNTIYF
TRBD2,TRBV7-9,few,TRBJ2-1,TGTGCCAGCAGCAGCGGGCCGGGACTAGCGGGAGGGAATGAGCAGTTCTTC,CASSSGPGLAGGNEQFF
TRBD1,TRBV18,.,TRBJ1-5,TGTGCCAGCTCACATACCGGGACAGGGAATCAGCCCCAGCATTTT,CASSHTGTGNQPQHF
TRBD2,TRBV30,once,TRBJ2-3,TGTGCCTGGACCCTAATAGCGGGGGGAACAGATACGCAGTATTTT,CAWTLIAGGTDTQYF
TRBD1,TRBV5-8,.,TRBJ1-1,TGTGCCAGCATGAAACGGGACAGGGATGATGAAGCTTTCTTT,CASMKRDRDDEAFF
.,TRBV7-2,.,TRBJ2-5,TGTGCCAGCAGCCCAACAGGTTCCCAAGAGACCCAGTACTTC,CASSPTGSQETQYF
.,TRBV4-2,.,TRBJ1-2,TGTGCCAGCAGCCAAGAAAACACAGGAAACTATGGCTACACCTTC,CASSQENTGNYGYTF
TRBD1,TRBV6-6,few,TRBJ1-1,TGTGCCAGCAGCGGACAGGAATGG,CASSGQEW
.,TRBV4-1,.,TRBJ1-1,TGCGCCAGCAGCCAAGAGACGGTTCCGGGAACTGAAGCTTTCTTT,CASSQETVPGTEAFF
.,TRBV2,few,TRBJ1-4,TGTGCCAGCACTCCAAATCCCGGACAGCCTAATGAAAAACTGTTTTTT,CASTPNPGQPNEKLFF
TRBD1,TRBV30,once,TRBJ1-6,TGTGCCTGGAGGGGACAGGGGGTATCCTATAATTCACCCCTCCACTTT,CAWRGQGVSYNSPLHF
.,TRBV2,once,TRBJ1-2,TGTGCCAGCAGTGAGACAATAAGCTATGGCTACACCTTC,CASSETISYGYTF
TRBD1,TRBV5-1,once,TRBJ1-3,TGCGCCAGCAGCTTGGGGACAGGGACCTCTGGAAACACCATATATTTT,CASSLGTGTSGNTIYF
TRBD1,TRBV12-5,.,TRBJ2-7,TGTGCTAGTGGGGATAACCGGGACAGACTCTACGAGCAGTACTTC,CASGDNRDRLYEQYF
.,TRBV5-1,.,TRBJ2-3,TGCGCCAGCAGCTTGCCGTTCGGGGGACGTAGCACAGATACGCAGTATTTT,CASSLPFGGRSTDTQYF
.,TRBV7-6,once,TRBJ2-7,TGTGCCAGCAGCTTAGGGGGAGACACCTACGAGCAGTACTTC,CASSLGGDTYEQYF
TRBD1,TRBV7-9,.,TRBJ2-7,TGTGCCAGCAGCGCCACCCCCGGGACAGGCCGGACCTACGAGCAGTACTTC,CASSATPGTGRTYEQYF
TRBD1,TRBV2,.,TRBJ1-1,TGTGCCAGCTCAATCTCAAGGGACAGGGGGTTGGACACTGAAGCTTTCTTT,CASSISRDRGLDTEAFF
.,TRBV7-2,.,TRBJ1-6,TGTGCCAGCAGCCTCTTTGGCTCCGGGACAAATTCACCCCTCCACTTT,CASSLFGSGTNSPLHF
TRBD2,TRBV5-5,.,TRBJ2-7,TGTGCCAGCAGCGCGCAACGAGGCGGGAGAACCTACGAGCAGTACTTC,CASSAQRGGRTYEQYF
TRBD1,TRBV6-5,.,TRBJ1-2,TGTGCCAGCAGTCCGTACAGGGGGCGGTCCTATGGCTACACCTTC,CASSPYRGRSYGYTF
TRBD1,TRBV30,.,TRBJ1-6,TGTGCCTGGAGTGTACCAGGGACAGGCTCACCCCTCCACTTT,CAWSVPGTGSPLHF
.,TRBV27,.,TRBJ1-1,TGTGCCAGCAGTTTATCGTTCCGGGGTGAAGCTTTCTTT,CASSLSFRGEAFF
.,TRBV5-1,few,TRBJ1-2,TGCGCCAGCAGGGAGAACTATGGCTACACCTTC,CASRENYGYTF
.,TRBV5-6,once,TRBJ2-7,TGTGCCAGCAGCCAAGGACAAAACGAGCAGTACTTC,CASSQGQNEQYF
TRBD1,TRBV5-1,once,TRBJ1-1,TGCGCCAGCAGCTTGAGGACAGGGGAGGGCACTGAAGCTTTCTTT,CASSLRTGEGTEAFF
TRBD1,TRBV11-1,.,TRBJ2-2,TGTGCCAGCAGCTCACGGCCGACAGGGCTCGCCGGGGAGCTGTTTTTT,CASSSRPTGLAGELFF
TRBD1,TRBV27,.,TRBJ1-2,TGTGCCAGCAGTCCGCTACCGGGACAGCCGAACTATGGCTACACCTTC,CASSPLPGQPNYGYTF
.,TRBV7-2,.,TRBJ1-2,TGTGCCAGCAGCTTAATCAGTGGCTACACCTTC,CASSLISGYTF
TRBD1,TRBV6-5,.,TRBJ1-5,TGTGCCAGCACTCGACAGGGAAGGAATGCTCAGCCCCAGCATTTT,CASTRQGRNAQPQHF
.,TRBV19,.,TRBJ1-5,TGTGCCAGTAGCCCCCGCGCCCGGGGGGGGTACAATCAGCCCCAGCATTTT,CASSPRARGGYNQPQHF
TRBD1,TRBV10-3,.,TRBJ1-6,TGTGCCGCCAATACAGGGGGCGAATCACCCCTCCACTTT,CAANTGGESPLHF
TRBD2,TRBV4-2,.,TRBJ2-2,TGTGCCAGCAGCCAAGTCAGCGGGGGGGCCCCCGGGGAGCTGTTTTTT,CASSQVSGGAPGELFF
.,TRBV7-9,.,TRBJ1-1,TGTGCCAGCAGCTCTTCAGGAAGGGGGGAAGCTTTCTTT,CASSSSGRGEAFF
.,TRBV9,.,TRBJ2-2,TGTGCCAGCAGCTACAGGGAAACCGGGGAGCTGTTTTTT,CASSYRETGELFF